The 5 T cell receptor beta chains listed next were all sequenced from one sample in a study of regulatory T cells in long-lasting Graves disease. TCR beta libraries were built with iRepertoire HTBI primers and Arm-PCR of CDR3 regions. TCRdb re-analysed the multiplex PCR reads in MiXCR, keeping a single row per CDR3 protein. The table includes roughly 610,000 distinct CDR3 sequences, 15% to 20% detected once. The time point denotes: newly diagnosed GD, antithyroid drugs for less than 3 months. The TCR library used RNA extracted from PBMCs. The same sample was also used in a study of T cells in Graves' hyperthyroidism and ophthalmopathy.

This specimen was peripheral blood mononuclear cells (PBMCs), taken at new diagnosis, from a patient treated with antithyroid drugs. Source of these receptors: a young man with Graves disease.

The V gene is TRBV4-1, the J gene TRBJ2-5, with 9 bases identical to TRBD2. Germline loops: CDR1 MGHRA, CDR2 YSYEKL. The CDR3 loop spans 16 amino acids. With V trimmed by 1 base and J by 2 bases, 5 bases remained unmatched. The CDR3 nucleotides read TGCGCCAGCAGCCAAGGCGGTCTAGCGGGGCAAGAGACCCAGTACTTC. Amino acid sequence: CASSQGGLAGQETQYF.

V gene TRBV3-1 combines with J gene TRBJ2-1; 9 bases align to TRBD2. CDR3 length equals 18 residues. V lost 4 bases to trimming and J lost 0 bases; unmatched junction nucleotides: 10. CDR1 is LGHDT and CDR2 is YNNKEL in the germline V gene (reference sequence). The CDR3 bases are TGTGCCAGCAGCCTGATGTTCGGCGGGAGGGACTCCTACAATGAGCAGTTCTTC. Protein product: CASSLMFGGRDSYNEQFF.

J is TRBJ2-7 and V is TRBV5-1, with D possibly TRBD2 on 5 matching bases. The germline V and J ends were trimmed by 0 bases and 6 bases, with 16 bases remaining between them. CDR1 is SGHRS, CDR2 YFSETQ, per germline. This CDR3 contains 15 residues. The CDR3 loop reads CASSLARNLASEQYF. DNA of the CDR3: TGCGCCAGCAGCTTGGCCAGAAATCTAGCAAGCGAGCAGTACTTC.

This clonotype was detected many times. The CDR3 region has the DNA TGTGCCAGCAGCAAGGGTGCTACCCGCGAGCAGTACTTC. It codes for CASSKGATREQYF. The chain has TRBV13 and TRBJ2-7; D call uncertain. Between the trimmed V and J ends, which lost 5 bases and 6 bases, there was a span of 14 bases. Germline values: CDR1 PRHDT, CDR2 FYEKMQ (reference sequence). The CDR3 has 13 amino acids.

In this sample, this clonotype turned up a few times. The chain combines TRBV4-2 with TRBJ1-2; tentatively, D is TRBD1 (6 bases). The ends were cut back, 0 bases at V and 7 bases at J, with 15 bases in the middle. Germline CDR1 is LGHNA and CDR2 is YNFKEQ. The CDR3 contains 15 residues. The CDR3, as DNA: TGTGCCAGCAGCCAAGATTGGGGGCAGTCGAGTGGCTACACCTTC. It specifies CASSQDWGQSSGYTF.